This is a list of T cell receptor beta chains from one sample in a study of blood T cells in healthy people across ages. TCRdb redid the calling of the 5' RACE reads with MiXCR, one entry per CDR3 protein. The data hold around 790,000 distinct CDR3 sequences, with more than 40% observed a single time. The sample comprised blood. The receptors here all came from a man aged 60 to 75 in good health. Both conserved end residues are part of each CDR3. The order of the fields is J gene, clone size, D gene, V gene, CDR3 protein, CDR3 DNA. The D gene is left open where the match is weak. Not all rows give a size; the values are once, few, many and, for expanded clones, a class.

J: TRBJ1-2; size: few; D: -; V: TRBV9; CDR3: CASSGGFNYGYTF; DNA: TGTGCCAGCAGCGGTGGATTCAACTATGGCTACACCTTC
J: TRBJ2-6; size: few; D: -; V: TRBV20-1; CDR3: CSASPGRGANVLTF; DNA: TGCAGTGCCAGTCCGGGGAGGGGGGCCAACGTCCTGACTTTC
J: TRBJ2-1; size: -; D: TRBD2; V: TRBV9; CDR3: CASSAWTSDNEQFF; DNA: TGTGCCAGCAGCGCATGGACTAGCGACAATGAGCAGTTCTTC
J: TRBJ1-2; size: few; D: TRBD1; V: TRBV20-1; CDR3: CSARRQGAGYGYTF; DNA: TGCAGTGCTAGACGGCAGGGGGCAGGGTATGGCTACACCTTC
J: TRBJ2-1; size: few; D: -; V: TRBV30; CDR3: CAWGRKYNEQFF; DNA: TGTGCCTGGGGGCGGAAGTACAATGAGCAGTTCTTC
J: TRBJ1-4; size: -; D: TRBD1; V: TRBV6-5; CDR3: CASRAGQGWNEKLFF; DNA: TGTGCCAGCAGAGCCGGACAGGGCTGGAATGAAAAACTGTTTTTT
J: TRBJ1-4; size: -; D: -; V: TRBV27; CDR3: CASSSTTATNEKLFF; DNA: TGTGCCAGCAGTTCAACGACAGCAACTAATGAAAAACTGTTTTTT
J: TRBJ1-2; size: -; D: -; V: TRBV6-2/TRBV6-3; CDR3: CASSYTVGGYTF; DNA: TGTGCCAGCAGTTACACGGTCGGGGGCTACACCTTC
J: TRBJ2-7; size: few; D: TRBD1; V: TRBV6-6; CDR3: CASRDRAQAYEQYF; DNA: TGTGCCAGCAGAGACAGGGCACAGGCCTACGAGCAGTACTTC
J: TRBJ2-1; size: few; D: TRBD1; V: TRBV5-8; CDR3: CASSFPGQTYNEQFF; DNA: TGTGCCAGCAGCTTCCCGGGACAGACCTACAATGAGCAGTTCTTC
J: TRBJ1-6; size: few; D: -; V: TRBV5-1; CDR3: CASSLVGLDNSPLHF; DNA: TGCGCCAGCAGCTTAGTAGGGTTGGATAATTCACCCCTCCACTTT
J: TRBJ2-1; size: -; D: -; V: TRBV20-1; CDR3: CSAREKTLSYNEQFF; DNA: TGCAGTGCTAGGGAAAAAACCCTCTCCTACAATGAGCAGTTCTTC
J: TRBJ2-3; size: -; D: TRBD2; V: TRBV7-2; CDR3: CASSPRLAGGGADTQYF; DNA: TGTGCCAGCAGCCCCCGACTAGCGGGGGGGGGAGCAGATACGCAGTATTTT
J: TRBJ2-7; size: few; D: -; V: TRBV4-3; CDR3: CASSQDALASAYEQYF; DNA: TGCGCCAGCAGCCAAGATGCCCTAGCTTCCGCCTACGAGCAGTACTTC
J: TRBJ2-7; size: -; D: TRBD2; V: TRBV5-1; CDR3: CASSLTSGGSGEQYF; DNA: TGCGCCAGCAGCTTGACTAGCGGGGGATCGGGTGAGCAGTACTTC
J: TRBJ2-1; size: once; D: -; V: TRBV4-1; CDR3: CASSQGGGSLREQFF; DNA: TGCGCCAGCAGCCAAGGCGGGGGCAGCTTAAGAGAGCAGTTCTTC
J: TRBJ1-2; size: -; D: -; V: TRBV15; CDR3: CAISRADAGKYGYTF; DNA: TGTGCCATCAGCAGAGCAGACGCAGGGAAATATGGCTACACCTTC
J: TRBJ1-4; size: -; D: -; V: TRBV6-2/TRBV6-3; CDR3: CASSYGGQPNEKLFF; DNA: TGTGCCAGCAGTTACGGAGGACAGCCTAATGAAAAACTGTTTTTT
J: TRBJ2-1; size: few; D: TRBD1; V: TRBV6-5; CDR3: CASSYRRTGTVYNEQFF; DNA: TGTGCCAGCAGTTATCGTCGGACAGGGACGGTCTACAATGAGCAGTTCTTC
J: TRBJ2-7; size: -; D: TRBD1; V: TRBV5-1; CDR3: CASSQRGTATYEQYF; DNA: TGCGCCAGCAGCCAACGAGGGACAGCCACCTACGAGCAGTACTTC
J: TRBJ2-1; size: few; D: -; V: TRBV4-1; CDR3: CASSQELGFGEQFF; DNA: TGCGCCAGCAGCCAAGAATTAGGGTTTGGTGAGCAGTTCTTC
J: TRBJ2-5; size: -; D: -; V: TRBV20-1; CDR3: CSGVWQETQYF; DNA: TGCAGTGGGGTTTGGCAAGAGACCCAGTACTTC
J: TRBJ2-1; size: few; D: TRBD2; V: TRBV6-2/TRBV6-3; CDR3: CASSSWTSGGMGEQFF; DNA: TGTGCCAGCAGTTCCTGGACTAGCGGGGGGATGGGTGAGCAGTTCTTC
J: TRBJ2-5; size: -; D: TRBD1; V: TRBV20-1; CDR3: CSASTTSDRGYETQYF; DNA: TGCAGTGCTTCTACTACCTCGGACAGGGGATACGAGACCCAGTACTTC
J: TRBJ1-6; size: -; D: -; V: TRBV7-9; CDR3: CASSSGVDSPLHF; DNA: TGTGCCAGCAGCTCAGGGGTCGATTCACCCCTCCACTTT
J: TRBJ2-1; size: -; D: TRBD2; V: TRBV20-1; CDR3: CSARWSGGLAGGLNEQFF; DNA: TGCAGTGCTAGGTGGAGTGGTGGACTAGCGGGGGGGCTTAATGAGCAGTTCTTC
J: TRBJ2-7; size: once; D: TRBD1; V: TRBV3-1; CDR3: CASSQGQGGSTYEQYF; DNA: TGTGCCAGCAGCCAGGGGCAAGGGGGCAGTACCTACGAGCAGTACTTC
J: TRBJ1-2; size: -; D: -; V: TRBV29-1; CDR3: CSVGGGGASYGYTF; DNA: TGCAGCGTTGGTGGGGGGGGCGCGAGCTATGGCTACACCTTC
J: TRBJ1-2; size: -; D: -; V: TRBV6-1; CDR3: CASSETATSYGYTF; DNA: TGTGCCAGCAGTGAGACAGCAACCTCCTATGGCTACACCTTC
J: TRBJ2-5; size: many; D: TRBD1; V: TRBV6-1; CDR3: CASWGGQGTETQYF; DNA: TGTGCCAGCTGGGGGGGACAGGGCACCGAGACCCAGTACTTC
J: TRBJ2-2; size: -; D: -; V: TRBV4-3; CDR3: CASSQWYGNTGELFF; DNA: TGCGCCAGCAGCCAGTGGTACGGGAACACCGGGGAGCTGTTTTTT
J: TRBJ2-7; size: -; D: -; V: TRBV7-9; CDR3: CASSTQLGPYEQYF; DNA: TGTGCCAGCAGCACCCAACTCGGCCCCTACGAGCAGTACTTC
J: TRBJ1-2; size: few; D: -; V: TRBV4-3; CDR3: CASSQELGWKGYTF; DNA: TGCGCCAGCAGCCAAGAATTGGGGTGGAAAGGCTACACCTTC
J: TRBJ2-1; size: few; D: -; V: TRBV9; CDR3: CASSGGRGIDYNEQFF; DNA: TGTGCCAGCAGCGGGGGGCGGGGGATAGACTACAATGAGCAGTTCTTC
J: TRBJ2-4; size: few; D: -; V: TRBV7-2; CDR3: CASSLGSGGWAKNIQYF; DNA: TGTGCCAGCAGCTTAGGGTCGGGGGGCTGGGCCAAAAACATTCAGTACTTC
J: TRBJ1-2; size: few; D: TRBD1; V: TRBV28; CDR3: CASRSQGAPGYTF; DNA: TGTGCCAGCAGGTCACAGGGGGCGCCTGGCTACACCTTC
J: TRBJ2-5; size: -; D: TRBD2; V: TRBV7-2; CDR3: CASSLGGGSVEIQYF; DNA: TGTGCCAGCAGCTTAGGGGGGGGAAGTGTAGAGATCCAGTACTTC
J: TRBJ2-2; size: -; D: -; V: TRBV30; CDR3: CAWSVNSVSGELFF; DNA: TGTGCCTGGAGTGTAAATAGTGTTAGCGGGGAGCTGTTTTTT
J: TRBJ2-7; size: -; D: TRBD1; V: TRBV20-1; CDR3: CSARVRDRERGEQYF; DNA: TGCAGTGCTAGAGTCCGGGACAGGGAACGGGGCGAGCAGTACTTC
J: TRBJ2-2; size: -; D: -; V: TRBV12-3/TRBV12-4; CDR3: CASLPGVSSGELFF; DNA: TGTGCCAGTCTACCGGGGGTCAGTTCCGGGGAGCTGTTTTTT
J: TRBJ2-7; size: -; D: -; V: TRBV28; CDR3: CASSTTSYEQYF; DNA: TGTGCCAGCAGTACGACTTCCTACGAGCAGTACTTC
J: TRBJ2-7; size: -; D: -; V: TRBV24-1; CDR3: CATSDGVLSSYEQYF; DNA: TGTGCCACCAGTGACGGGGTCCTGAGCTCCTACGAGCAGTACTTC
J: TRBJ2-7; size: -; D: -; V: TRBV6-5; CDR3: CASSLTVLSSYEQYF; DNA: TGTGCCAGCAGTCTTACAGTCCTCAGCTCCTACGAGCAGTACTTC
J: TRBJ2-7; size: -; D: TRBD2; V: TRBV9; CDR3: CASSPWTSGSSYEQYF; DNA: TGTGCCAGCAGCCCTTGGACTAGCGGGTCTTCCTACGAGCAGTACTTC
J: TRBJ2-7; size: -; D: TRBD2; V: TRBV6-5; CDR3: CASSYDLAGSEQYF; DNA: TGTGCCAGCAGTTACGACCTAGCGGGGAGCGAGCAGTACTTC
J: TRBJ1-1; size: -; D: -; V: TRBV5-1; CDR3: CASSPRQTLRNTEAFF; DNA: TGCGCCAGCAGCCCCCGGCAAACTTTACGAAACACTGAAGCTTTCTTT
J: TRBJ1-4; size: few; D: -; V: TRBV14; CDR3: CASSQGLGKLFF; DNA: TGTGCCAGCAGCCAGGGCCTGGGGAAACTGTTTTTT
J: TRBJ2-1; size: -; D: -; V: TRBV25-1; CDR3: CASSTGGLAYNEQFF; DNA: TGTGCCAGCAGTACCGGGGGGCTTGCCTACAATGAGCAGTTCTTC
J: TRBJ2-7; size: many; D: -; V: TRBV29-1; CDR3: CSVEASYEQYF; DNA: TGCAGCGTTGAAGCTTCCTACGAGCAGTACTTC
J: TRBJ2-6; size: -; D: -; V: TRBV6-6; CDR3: CASSPFGGQPGANVLTF; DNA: TGTGCCAGCAGTCCATTCGGAGGTCAGCCTGGGGCCAACGTCCTGACTTTC
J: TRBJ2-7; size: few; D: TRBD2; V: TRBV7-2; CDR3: CASSWSAGGPSYNEQYF; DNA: TGTGCCAGCAGCTGGTCAGCGGGGGGCCCCTCCTACAATGAGCAGTACTTC
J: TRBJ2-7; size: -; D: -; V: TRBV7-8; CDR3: CASSFIRGPYEQYF; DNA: TGTGCCAGCAGCTTTATCAGGGGACCCTACGAGCAGTACTTC